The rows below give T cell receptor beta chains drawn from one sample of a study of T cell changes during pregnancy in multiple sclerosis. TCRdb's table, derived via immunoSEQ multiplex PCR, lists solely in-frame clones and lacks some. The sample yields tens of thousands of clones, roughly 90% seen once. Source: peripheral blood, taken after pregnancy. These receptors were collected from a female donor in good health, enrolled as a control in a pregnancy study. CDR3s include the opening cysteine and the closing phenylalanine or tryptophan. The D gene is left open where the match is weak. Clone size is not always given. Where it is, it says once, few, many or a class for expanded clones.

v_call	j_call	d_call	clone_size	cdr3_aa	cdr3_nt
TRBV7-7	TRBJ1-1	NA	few	CASSLSQNTEAFF	TGTGCCAGCAGCTTATCACAGAACACTGAAGCTTTCTTT
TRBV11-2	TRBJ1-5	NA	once	CASSLGIGVSNQPQHF	TGTGCCAGCAGCTTGGGGATCGGGGTTAGCAATCAGCCCCAGCATTTT
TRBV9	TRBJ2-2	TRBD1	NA	CASSVGTGGAVSGELFF	TGTGCCAGCAGCGTAGGGACAGGGGGCGCTGTTTCCGGGGAGCTGTTTTTT
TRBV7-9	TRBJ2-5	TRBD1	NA	CASSLGGTGGETQYF	TGTGCCAGCAGCTTAGGGGGCACAGGGGGAGAGACCCAGTACTTC
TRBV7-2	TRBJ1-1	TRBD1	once	CASSLTKQGGTEAFF	TGTGCCAGCAGCTTGACCAAACAGGGGGGGACTGAAGCTTTCTTT
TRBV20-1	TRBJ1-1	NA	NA	CKASQGTEAFF	TGCAAAGCAAGCCAGGGCACTGAAGCTTTCTTT
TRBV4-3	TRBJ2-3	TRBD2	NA	CASSQGGGSSHTQYF	TGCGCCAGCAGCCAAGGCGGGGGGTCCTCTCATACGCAGTATTTT
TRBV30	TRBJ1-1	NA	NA	CAWTAWTVNTEAFF	TGTGCCTGGACCGCCTGGACAGTGAACACTGAAGCTTTCTTT
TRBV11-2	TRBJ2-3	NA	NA	CASSPQGTSTDTQYF	TGTGCCAGCAGCCCACAGGGGACTAGCACAGATACGCAGTATTTT
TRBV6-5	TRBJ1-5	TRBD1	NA	CASRGTGGNQPQHF	TGTGCCAGCAGGGGGACAGGGGGGAATCAGCCCCAGCATTTT
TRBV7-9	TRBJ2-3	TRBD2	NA	CASSPIPGLAGTGGTQYF	TGTGCCAGCAGCCCGATACCGGGACTAGCGGGGACGGGGGGTACGCAGTATTTT
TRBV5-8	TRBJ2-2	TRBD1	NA	CASSLLTGRGTGELFF	TGTGCCAGCAGCTTGTTGACAGGGCGAGGAACCGGGGAGCTGTTTTTT
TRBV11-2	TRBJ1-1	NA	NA	CASSRVNTEAFF	TGTGCCAGCAGCCGGGTGAACACTGAAGCTTTCTTT
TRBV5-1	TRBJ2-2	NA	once	CASSPSSGINTGELFF	TGCGCCAGCAGCCCATCCTCCGGGATCAACACCGGGGAGCTGTTTTTT
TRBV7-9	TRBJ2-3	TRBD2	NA	CASSRATSGTDTQYF	TGTGCCAGCAGCCGGGCAACTAGCGGCACAGATACGCAGTATTTT
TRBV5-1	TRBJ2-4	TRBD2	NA	CASSLRTTSVDAKNIQYF	TGCGCCAGCAGCTTGAGGACAACTAGCGTCGACGCCAAAAACATTCAGTACTTC
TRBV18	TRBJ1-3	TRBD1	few	CASSGQGSSGNTIYF	TGTGCCAGCTCAGGACAGGGCAGCTCTGGAAACACCATATATTTT
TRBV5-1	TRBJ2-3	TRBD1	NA	CASSLQGAPTDTQYF	TGCGCCAGCAGCTTACAGGGGGCGCCCACAGATACGCAGTATTTT
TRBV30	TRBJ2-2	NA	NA	CAWSVGLTGTGELFF	TGTGCCTGGAGTGTTGGCCTTACAGGGACCGGGGAGCTGTTTTTT
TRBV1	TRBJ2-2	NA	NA	CTSSEHTLGGVDTGELFF	TGCACCAGCAGTGAACACACGTTAGGAGGCGTCGACACCGGGGAGCTGTTTTTT
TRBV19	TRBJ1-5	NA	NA	CASLGGPLNQPQHF	TGTGCCAGCCTCGGAGGGCCGCTTAATCAGCCCCAGCATTTT
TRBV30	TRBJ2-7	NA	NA	CAWELNSYEQYF	TGTGCCTGGGAGTTAAACTCCTACGAGCAGTACTTC
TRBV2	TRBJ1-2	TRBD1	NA	CATTDRVESGYTF	TGTGCCACTACGGACAGGGTAGAATCGGGCTACACCTTC
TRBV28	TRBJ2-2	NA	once	CASSFLSGRDTGELFF	TGTGCCAGCAGTTTTCTCAGCGGTCGGGACACCGGGGAGCTGTTTTTT
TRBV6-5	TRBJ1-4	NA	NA	CASSSGGPYEKLFF	TGTGCCAGCAGCTCTGGCGGGCCATATGAAAAACTGTTTTTT
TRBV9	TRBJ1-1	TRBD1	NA	CASSGTGGNTEAFF	TGTGCCAGCAGCGGGACAGGGGGGAACACTGAAGCTTTCTTT
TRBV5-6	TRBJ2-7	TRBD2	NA	CASSFGLAGASIAYEQYF	TGTGCCAGCAGCTTCGGACTAGCGGGGGCCAGTATAGCCTACGAGCAGTACTTC
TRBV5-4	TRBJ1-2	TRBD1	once	CASSLRDRVLDGYTF	TGTGCCAGCAGCTTAAGGGACAGGGTACTGGATGGCTACACCTTC
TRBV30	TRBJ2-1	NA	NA	CAVGGGHNEQFF	TGTGCCGTGGGAGGGGGTCACAATGAGCAGTTCTTC
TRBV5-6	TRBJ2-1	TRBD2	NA	CASSPRLAGRSEQFF	TGTGCCAGCAGCCCACGACTAGCGGGACGTAGTGAGCAGTTCTTC
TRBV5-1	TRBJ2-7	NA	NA	CASSLGGSAYEQYF	TGCGCCAGCAGCTTGGGCGGCTCAGCCTACGAGCAGTACTTC
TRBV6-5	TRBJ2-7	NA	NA	CASSYSGQGSSYEQYF	TGTGCCAGCAGTTACTCGGGCCAGGGCAGCTCCTACGAGCAGTACTTC
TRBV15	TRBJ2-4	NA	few	CATSRTTTGLVAKNIQYF	TGTGCCACCAGCAGAACCACCACGGGACTGGTAGCCAAAAACATTCAGTACTTC
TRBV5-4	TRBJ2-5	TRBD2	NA	CASSLPTSGRIQEETQYF	TGTGCCAGCAGCCTCCCGACTAGCGGGAGAATTCAGGAAGAGACCCAGTACTTC
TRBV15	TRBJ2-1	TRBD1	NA	CATSRDRAGGSYNEQFF	TGTGCCACCTCCAGGGACAGGGCCGGGGGCTCCTACAATGAGCAGTTCTTC
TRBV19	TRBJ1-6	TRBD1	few	CASREQGWLDSPLHF	TGTGCCAGTAGGGAACAGGGGTGGTTGGATTCACCCCTCCACTTT
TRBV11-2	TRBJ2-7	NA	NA	CASSPLSYEQYF	TGTGCCAGCAGCCCCCTCTCCTACGAGCAGTACTTC
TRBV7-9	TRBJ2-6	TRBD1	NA	CASRGERQGSSGANVLTF	TGTGCCAGCAGGGGGGAAAGACAGGGTTCCTCTGGGGCCAACGTCCTGACTTTC
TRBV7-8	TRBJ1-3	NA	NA	CASSQSSRGNTIYF	TGTGCCAGCAGCCAGAGTTCCAGGGGTAACACCATATATTTT
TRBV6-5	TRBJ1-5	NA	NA	CASRPQSGKNQPQHF	TGTGCCAGCAGGCCTCAGTCTGGTAAAAATCAGCCCCAGCATTTT
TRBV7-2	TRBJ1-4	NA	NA	CASSLAGLLGHEKLFF	TGTGCCAGCAGCTTAGCGGGGCTCCTGGGTCATGAAAAACTGTTTTTT
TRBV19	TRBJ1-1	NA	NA	CASSNTGPNTEAFF	TGTGCCAGTAGTAACACAGGGCCAAACACTGAAGCTTTCTTT
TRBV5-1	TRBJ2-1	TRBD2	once	CASSPGLAGGRRLGGEQFF	TGCGCCAGCAGCCCAGGACTAGCGGGAGGGCGTCGGCTTGGTGGTGAGCAGTTCTTC
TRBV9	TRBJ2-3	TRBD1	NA	CASSGHRGSTDTQYF	TGTGCCAGCAGCGGACACAGGGGGAGCACAGATACGCAGTATTTT
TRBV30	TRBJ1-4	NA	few	CAWSFRTVATNEKLFF	TGTGCCTGGAGTTTTCGGACAGTCGCAACTAATGAAAAACTGTTTTTT
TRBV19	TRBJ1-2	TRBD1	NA	CASSIGGQGAGYTF	TGTGCCAGTAGTATAGGGGGACAGGGGGCTGGCTACACCTTC
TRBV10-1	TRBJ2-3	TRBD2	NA	CAGRTSGSEKRQDTQYF	TGCGCCGGGCGGACTAGCGGGAGTGAAAAGAGGCAAGATACGCAGTATTTT
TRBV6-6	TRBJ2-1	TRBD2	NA	CASSPAGTSYDNEQFF	TGTGCCAGCAGTCCTGCAGGGACTAGCTACGACAATGAGCAGTTCTTC
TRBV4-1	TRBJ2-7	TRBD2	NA	CASSRDRDYPYEQYF	TGCGCCAGCAGCCGGGACCGGGACTACCCCTACGAGCAGTACTTC
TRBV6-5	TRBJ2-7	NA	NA	CASRLGQSSYEQYF	TGTGCCAGCAGATTGGGCCAAAGCTCCTACGAGCAGTACTTC
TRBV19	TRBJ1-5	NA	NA	CASSIFENTYSNQPQHF	TGTGCCAGTAGTATCTTTGAGAATACTTATAGCAATCAGCCCCAGCATTTT
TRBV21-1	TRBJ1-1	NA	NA	CASTQGGQTTTDTEAFF	TGTGCCAGCACCCAGGGGGGTCAGACAACGACTGACACTGAAGCTTTCTTT
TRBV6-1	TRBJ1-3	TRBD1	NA	CASSEYHRGVSGNTIYF	TGTGCCAGCAGTGAATACCACAGGGGGGTATCTGGAAACACCATATATTTT
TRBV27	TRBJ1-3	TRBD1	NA	CASSLTPQGVGNTIYF	TGTGCCAGCAGTTTAACCCCCCAGGGGGTGGGAAACACCATATATTTT
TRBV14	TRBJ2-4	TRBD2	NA	CASSQNGFLAGGNIQYF	TGTGCCAGCAGCCAAAATGGTTTCCTAGCGGGAGGAAACATTCAGTACTTC